Given below is one TCR beta chain in context. No cognate antigen has been identified for it. The record has no base qualities; no much larger clone is one base away. The entry originates in a study of cytomegalovirus exposure and HLA in healthy donors (dated by TCRdb to the late 2010s). The study in broad terms: According to an earlier analysis of a few hundred of the donors, about 180 million T cells yielded over 90 million unique TCR beta sequences and around 300 Gb of sequence data. Every discovery cohort repertoire had been produced on one sequencing platform. An earlier analysis of some 500 of the donors applied high-throughput TCR beta sequencing to assess whether each TCR beta V gene segment acted as functional or pseudogenic. The T cell repertoires of under 750 subjects were profiled by immunosequencing and related to cytomegalovirus serostatus. The study aimed to test whether cataloging public T cell receptors could reveal signatures of past pathogen exposure. Rather than using new phenotypic data, the later analysis identified candidate immune exposures from TCR beta sequences and from how often those sequences occurred across donors. To study patterns of TCR occurrence, a later analysis re-analyzed previously published TCR beta repertoires from around 700 donors and added high-resolution HLA genotyping. Donor age, sex, ethnicity and CMV serostatus were compiled together with the repertoire data. Around 330 gigabases of sequencing data and tens of millions of unique TCR sequences made up an early release that covered nearly 650 HLA-typed donors. A later genetic analysis took genome-wide SNP genotypes for about 55% of the 666 donors and used that subset as a discovery cohort. Among 300 to 500 genotyped donors of the cohort, an average of about 220,000 unique TCR beta nucleotide sequences was sequenced per donor, of which about 18% were non-productive. To predict cytomegalovirus infection status, the study brought together high-throughput TCR immunosequencing, statistical association of individual TCRs with disease status, and machine learning. Besides the first cohort of 550 to 750 subjects, a separate validation cohort made up of 120 or so different subjects was used. The genetic ancestry cluster associated with self-reported Caucasian donors included around 76% of the 350 to 500 genotyped donors. Roughly 5 DR-DQ haplotypes were treated as single units for association and clustering because of strong linkage in the cohort. The number of typed donors differed by locus: about 629-630 for A, B, C, DRB1 and DQB1; approximately 530 for DQA1; around 580 for DPA1; and about 450 for DPB1. HLA typing included class I and class II loci at four-digit resolution.

CDR1 is given as LNHDA and CDR2 as SQIVND, both from the germline V gene (reference sequence). The V end loses 4 bases and the J end loses 3 bases, and a stretch of 18 bases separates them. The CDR3 numbers 16 residues from cysteine through phenylalanine. The sequence is cut down to CDR3 DNA, 48 bases in frame from base 1. The method was the immunoSEQ multiplex PCR assay. For the multiplex PCR, a mixture combining 60 forward primers for TCR Vbeta segments and 13 reverse primers for TCR Jbeta segments was used. Amplification of the CDR3 region of rearranged TCR beta genes was performed with a multiplex PCR assay on genomic DNA. Amplified TCR beta libraries were sequenced as 87-base-pair reads on the Illumina HiSeq System. The paper's processing steps were these. Across the 700 or so repertoires, a later analysis counted about 81 million unique TCR beta chains, roughly 11 million of which were shared by at least two donors. A nearest-neighbor algorithm error-corrected the raw reads and collapsed the reads into unique sequences, merging closely related sequences to remove PCR and sequencing errors. CDR3 sequences were aligned to IMGT reference sequences to assign V, D and J gene segments. For a sequence to be retained, at least a six-nucleotide match to both a V gene segment and a J gene segment was required. Rearrangements were called productive when the CDR3 lacked stop codons and stayed in frame with V and J; all others were non-productive. Following IMGT convention, CDR3 was defined as the stretch from the second conserved V-encoded cysteine up to the conserved J-encoded phenylalanine. In an earlier analysis of around 540 of the donors, sequences lacking an unambiguous match to a single V gene segment were excluded. An earlier analysis of fewer than 650 of the donors classified V segments as functional when productive rearrangements were above 56.7% and as segregating when the standard deviation between donors was above 5%. A statistical classification framework was built to diagnose cytomegalovirus status from the catalog of TCR beta chain sequences. V and J gene assignment, in a later analysis, came from comparing TCR nucleotide sequences with IMGT/GENE-DB human TR gene sequences. Using the TCRdist pipeline, a later analysis assigned CDR3 sequences along with most-parsimonious VDJ recombination scenarios. In a later analysis, every TCR beta chain was defined by the combination of its CDR3 amino acid sequence and its V-gene family, and reads without a unique V-gene family were dropped. To address suspected cross-contamination and a sequencing artifact, a later analysis removed a few hundred highly shared, low-generation-probability nucleotide sequences. For each public chain, a later analysis derived a clonal expansion index from normalized ranks of inferred template counts within each repertoire. A later analysis computed generation probabilities with a VDJ recombination model fitted to out-of-frame rearrangements, and checked the results against IGoR. In a later analysis, hypergeometric tests were used to score TCR-TCR, TCR-HLA and TCR-CMV co-occurrence, with a repertoire-size bias correction applied to TCR pairs. In a later analysis, false discovery rates were estimated by permuting HLA or CMV assignments 20 times. In a later analysis, co-occurring TCRs were grouped using DBSCAN, and TCRdist sequence similarity was added for clustering within HLA-allele-positive subsets. Co-occurrence clustering excluded repertoires with fewer than 30,000 or more than 120,000 public chains, plus five with anomalous nucleotide sharing. Sourced from immuneACCESS, this table was stored by TCRdb with only in-frame sequences that have V and J called. A share of the clones is absent; for the studies checked, an unresolved V gene accounts for under half, and the remainder has no known explanation. From that table come the V and J calls and clone size; the DNA was used to work out D and trimming. The sample includes approximately 300,000 clones, with approximately 84% observed a single time. 1.5% to 2.5% of the sample goes to the ten largest clones.

Paper-wide results and their limitations: The authors suggested that the approach could potentially be generalized to other disease states and immunological phenotypes. The earlier analysis of approximately 560 of the donors excluded about 16 rarely observed V segments, including chromosome 9 orphons, because counts were too low. Some IMGT-functional V segments, including TRBV6-2 and TRBV6-3, could not be told apart with the 87-base-pair reads, so those segments were excluded. According to a later analysis, TCR association rates differed among HLA loci, with DRB1 alleles showing the most associated TCRs and HLA-C alleles showing the fewest. V-gene and J-gene trimming of TCR beta chains was associated with a missense DCLRE1C variant in a later genetic analysis, and the association was replicated in an independent cohort. CMV serostatus was the only immune exposure information available for the cohort. In vitro tests confirmed that three of the cytomegalovirus-associated TCR beta chains recognize cytomegalovirus antigens. The sequencing pipeline was judged likely to have produced a cluster of highly shared sequence variants as a technical artifact. When HLA alleles, especially DR and DQ, strongly co-occurred, attributing TCR associations to individual alleles was difficult. Correlated functional status among segregating V segments might reflect linkage disequilibrium, but an unknown experimental factor could not be ruled out. In a later genetic analysis, fewer N-insertions in productive TCRs were reported among donors in an Asian-associated ancestry cluster than the approximately 670-donor mean. The classifier was reported to diagnose cytomegalovirus status with high specificity and sensitivity in both the original cohort and the validation cohort. While some public TCRs were present in many individuals, most TCR sequences turned up only very rarely across donors. HLA typing was unavailable for some donors at each locus, so association tests used only the typed subset. The study gave a list of under 200 TCR beta chains associated with cytomegalovirus. In a later analysis, HLA-associated TCR beta chains showed more clonal expansion and lower generation probabilities than non-associated chains that were equally common. The cohort was sequenced for TCR beta chains only, and without alpha or paired-chain data the features that could be detected were limited. A later analysis found that most CMV-associated TCR beta chains appeared HLA-restricted, with HLA associations seemingly driven largely by CMV exposure. Several of the top co-occurrence clusters appeared to be linked to parvovirus B19, influenza, CMV and Epstein-Barr virus, according to a later analysis. Broadly in line with IMGT annotations, most TCR beta V segments showed up in productive rearrangements about 90% or about 30% of the time in an earlier analysis of roughly 590 of the donors. At a false discovery rate of 0.05, a later analysis linked roughly 17,000 TCR beta sequences to specific HLA alleles. Roughly uniform sequencing depth across donors was assumed in presence/absence analyses, although this assumption may not hold. A further reported finding was that TCR beta sequences accurately predicted the HLA-A and HLA-B alleles for most subjects in the first cohort.

The cohort comprised around 700 healthy bone marrow donors. Cohort members were all nominally healthy when sampled, although unrecorded immune exposures were likely present. The donor tested CMV seropositive and was one of the 289 seropositive cohort members. A peripheral blood sample was collected from each donor, and TCR beta sequencing was performed on peripheral blood mononuclear cells. Genomic DNA extraction from the blood cell samples was performed with the Qiagen DNeasy Blood Extraction Kit. Specimen: PBMCs. The rearrangement combines TRBV19 with TRBJ1-2; the D segment could be TRBD1, given 6 matching bases. The receptor's source is a middle-aged woman in good health and CMV-seropositive. At the DNA level, the sequence is TGTGCCAGTAGTACCTCCGGACAGCCAAGTTACTATGGCTACACCTTC. The encoded protein is CASSTSGQPSYYGYTF.